A single sample is the source of the 6 T cell receptor beta chains below, sequenced in a study of shared clonotypes between healthy human individuals (dated by TCRdb to the early 2020s). The library came from the immunoSEQ multiplex PCR assay. Sourced from immuneACCESS, this table was stored by TCRdb with only in-frame sequences that have V and J called. A share of the clones is absent; for the studies checked, an unresolved V gene accounts for under half, and the remainder has no known explanation. The sample contains approximately 1.9 million clones, 93% of them found a single time. The leading ten clones occupy around 1.8% of the sample. CD8 naive samples consisted of CD45RO-negative cells that were positively selected for CCR7, yielding a CD45RA+CCR7+ population without TemRA cells. Sequenced material: naive CD8+ T cells from PBMCs. The sample's cell subset or site label is to be understood as: CD45RA+CCR7+. These receptor sequences come from a man aged 18 to 35 in good health. Some clones in this sample may be carry-over from other donors' samples.

Notes on this clone: Other DNA sequences in this sample translate to the same CDR3. The rearrangement uses TRBV28 and TRBJ2-7; D could derive from TRBD1 or TRBD2 (5 bases each). Germline-derived CDR1 and CDR2 are MDHEN and SYDVKM. The CDR3 length is 12 residues. V was clipped by 8 bases and J by 1 base, with 9 bases between them. CDR3 protein: CASRGLSYEQYF. CDR3 nucleotides: TGTGCCAGCCGGGGCCTTTCCTACGAGCAGTACTTC.

V is TRBV2 and J is TRBJ1-1; D may be TRBD1 (5 bases). Per germline, CDR1 SNHLY and CDR2 FYNNEI. This CDR3 spans 13 amino acids. Trimming shortened V by 8 bases and J by 0 bases, and 10 bases separated the two germline ends. The CDR3, as DNA: TGTGCCAGCGACGACAGAATGAACACTGAAGCTTTCTTT. Its protein is CASDDRMNTEAFF.

The CDR3 sequence: CAWSGTGEQPQHF. For the CDR3, the DNA is TGTGCCTGGAGTGGGACAGGGGAACAGCCCCAGCATTTT. The J gene is TRBJ1-5, the V gene TRBV30, with 9 bases fitting TRBD1. CDR1 GTSNPN and CDR2 SVGIG come from the germline V gene (reference sequence). With V trimmed by 1 base and J by 7 bases, 2 bases remained unmatched. The CDR3 is 13 residues long. Full variable domain (rest looked up from reference TRBV30 and TRBJ1-5): SQTIHQWPATLVQPVGSPLSLECTVEGTSNPNLYWYRQAAGRGLQLLFYSVGIGQISSEVPQNLSASRPQDRQFILSSKKLLLSDSGFYLCAWSGTGEQPQHFGDGTRLSIL.

CDR3 region: CASSQGKGVTNEKLFF. Written as DNA, the CDR3 is TGTGCCAGCAGCCAAGGCAAGGGGGTAACTAATGAAAAACTGTTTTTT. The chain employs TRBV4-2 and TRBJ1-4, with D possibly TRBD1 on 6 matching bases. The CDR3 length is 16 residues. Germline V gene sequence: CDR1 LGHNA, CDR2 YNFKEQ. V dropped 1 base and J dropped 1 base, with 10 bases sitting between them.

This chain joins TRBV5-1 and TRBJ2-6; TRBD1 is a possible D gene (6 bases). V lost 3 bases, J lost 0 bases, and 10 bases lay in between. Germline CDR1 and CDR2: SGHRS and YFSETQ. This CDR3 spans 16 amino acids. CDR3 region: CASSSGQPSGANVLTF. CDR3 coding DNA: TGCGCCAGCAGCTCTGGACAGCCCTCTGGGGCCAACGTCCTGACTTTC.

Only one count was recorded for this clone. V gene TRBV11-2 combines with J gene TRBJ2-7; D tentatively fits TRBD1 or TRBD2 (5 bases each). Germline CDR1 reads SGHAT; CDR2 reads FQNNGV. This CDR3 region has 12 residues. The V end lost 1 base, the J end lost 7 bases, and 8 bases lay between the germline ends. This chain's CDR3 is CASSLGWGEQYF. CDR3 bases: TGTGCCAGCAGCTTAGGATGGGGGGAGCAGTACTTC.